The rows below give T cell receptor beta chains drawn from one sample of a study of T cell repertoires in cytomegalovirus infection. TCRdb ran MiXCR on the reads and lists one entry per CDR3 protein. The sample records 700,000 to 900,000 distinct CDR3 sequences, 25% to 30% being singletons. The antigens these receptors bind are not known. The material sequenced was cultured CD8+ T cells from PBMCs, taken from culture after CMV antigen stimulation. These receptors were collected from a human donor in good health (CMV status not recorded). Some clones in this sample may be carry-over from other donors' samples. The CDR3 runs from the conserved cysteine through the conserved F or W. A D gene is named only where the DNA matches it firmly. Clone size appears in some rows only: once, few, many, or a class for an expanded clone.

>few|14|TRBJ1-3|TRBV20-1|-
TGCAGTGCTAGACGGGGGTACGCTGGAAACACCATATATTTT
CSARRGYAGNTIYF
>-|16|TRBJ2-1|TRBV4-1|-
TGCGCCAGCAGCCAAGATTGGACGGGGGAATACAATGAGCAGTTCTTC
CASSQDWTGEYNEQFF
>-|13|TRBJ1-2|TRBV12-3/TRBV12-4|TRBD1
TGTGCCAGCAGTCAGGGGACAGGGAATGGCTACACCTTC
CASSQGTGNGYTF
>-|14|TRBJ2-5|TRBV11-2|-
TGTGCCAGCAGCTTAGTCCGACTGAGGGAGACCCAGTACTTC
CASSLVRLRETQYF
>-|21|TRBJ2-3|TRBV4-1|TRBD2
TGCGCCAGCAGCCAAGAGACTCTCCGGGCGAGCCTAGCGGTCCGCACAGATACGCAGTATTTT
CASSQETLRASLAVRTDTQYF
>-|17|TRBJ1-6|TRBV6-6|TRBD1
TGTGCCAGCAGTTACGGGGGACAGTACTCCTATAATTCACCCCTCCACTTT
CASSYGGQYSYNSPLHF
>-|14|TRBJ2-7|TRBV20-1|TRBD2
TGCAGTGCTGGGCGGACTAGCGATACCCACGAGCAGTACTTC
CSAGRTSDTHEQYF
>-|16|TRBJ2-2|TRBV5-5|-
TGTGCCAGCAGCCCTGGTGGCACGATTTATGCCGGGGAGCTGTTTTTT
CASSPGGTIYAGELFF
>-|14|TRBJ1-3|TRBV5-8|-
TGTGCCAGCAGCTTTCGGGGACCTGGAAACACCATATATTTT
CASSFRGPGNTIYF
>-|15|TRBJ2-3|TRBV11-2|TRBD2
TGTGCCAGCAGCTTGCCGGGACTAGCCTCTTATACGCAGTATTTT
CASSLPGLASYTQYF
>-|13|TRBJ1-2|TRBV27|-
TGTGCCAGCAGTCCGGACAACCACTATGGCTACAGCTTC
CASSPDNHYGYSF
>once|15|TRBJ1-4|TRBV4-1|TRBD1
TGCGCCAGCAGTCCACACAGGGGGCGAGGGGAAAAACTGTTTTTT
CASSPHRGRGEKLFF
>few|16|TRBJ1-2|TRBV11-2|-
TGTGCCAGCAGCTCCAGGACAGAATTGTCTGGGTATGGCTACACCTTC
CASSSRTELSGYGYTF
>few|18|TRBJ2-5|TRBV9|TRBD2
TGTGCCAGCAGCATCTCACCCGGACTAGCGGGGGGGCAAGAGACCCAGTACTTC
CASSISPGLAGGQETQYF
>-|9|TRBJ2-3|TRBV6-1|-
TGTGCCAGCAGGTCTATCCAGTATTTT
CASRSIQYF
>few|15|TRBJ1-1|TRBV6-5|-
TGTGCCAGCAGCTATTTACAGAGCCCGAACACTGAAGCTTTCTTT
CASSYLQSPNTEAFF
>few|14|TRBJ1-2|TRBV6-5|-
TGTGCCAGCAGTTACTCGAGGCATCGAGTAGGCTACACCTTC
CASSYSRHRVGYTF
>few|19|TRBJ1-4|TRBV7-8|TRBD1
TGTGCCAGCAGCTTAATCACGAAAGGACAGGGGTCGACTAATGAAAAACTGTTTTTT
CASSLITKGQGSTNEKLFF
>-|17|TRBJ2-1|TRBV12-3/TRBV12-4|TRBD1
TGTGCCAGCAGTTCTACTTATTCCGGGACAGGCCGTGTGGAGCAGTTCTTC
CASSSTYSGTGRVEQFF
>few|14|TRBJ1-1|TRBV4-1|-
TGCGCCAGCAGCGCCCGCGACGGGGGAACTGAAGCTTTCTTT
CASSARDGGTEAFF
>once|15|TRBJ1-2|TRBV6-8|TRBD1
TGTGCCAGCAGTTACTCGGGACAGGGAAGCTATGGCTACACCTTC
CASSYSGQGSYGYTF
>-|13|TRBJ2-5|TRBV6-5|-
TGTGCCAGCAGTTACTATTCCGGGGAGACCCAGTACTTC
CASSYYSGETQYF
>many|16|TRBJ2-3|TRBV7-2|-
TGTGCCAGCAGCTTACGGTCAGGGGGGGGGAAAGATACGCAGTATTTT
CASSLRSGGGKDTQYF
>-|15|TRBJ2-1|TRBV6-2/TRBV6-3|TRBD2
TGTGCCAGCAGGGAGGACCCGGGGGGGCTATCTGAGCAGTTCTTC
CASREDPGGLSEQFF
>many|15|TRBJ2-6|TRBV7-6|-
TGTGCCAGCAGCCGAACCGGCTCTGGGGCCAACGTCCTGACTTTC
CASSRTGSGANVLTF
>-|16|TRBJ1-5|TRBV28|TRBD1
TGTGCCAGCAGTTTTCGTCCCGGGACAGCTGATCAGCCCCAGCATTTT
CASSFRPGTADQPQHF
>few|14|TRBJ2-3|TRBV11-1|-
TGTGCCAGCAGTCTCTTGGGGATCACAGATACGCAGTATTTT
CASSLLGITDTQYF
>-|15|TRBJ2-7|TRBV11-1|-
TGTGCCAGCAGCTTTAGGGGCGACCTCTCCTACGAGCAGTACTTC
CASSFRGDLSYEQYF
>-|16|TRBJ2-2|TRBV9|TRBD1
TGTGCCAGCAGCGTCCGGACAGGAACGAACACCGGGGAGCTGTTTTTT
CASSVRTGTNTGELFF
>once|14|TRBJ2-2|TRBV12-3/TRBV12-4|-
TGTGCCAGCAGACCTCCAGGGGCCCGGAGGGAGCTGTTTTTT
CASRPPGARRELFF
>-|15|TRBJ2-1|TRBV28|TRBD1
TGTGCCAGCAGTTCAGGGGGCAAAAATTACGGTGAGCAGTTCTTC
CASSSGGKNYGEQFF
>many|15|TRBJ2-1|TRBV7-8|TRBD1
TGTGCCAGCAGCTTAACTGGACAGGCGAAGAATGAGCAGTTCTTC
CASSLTGQAKNEQFF
>few|15|TRBJ2-7|TRBV7-6|TRBD2
TGTGCCAGCAGCTTACTGGTAGCGGGGGGCTACGAGCAGTACTTC
CASSLLVAGGYEQYF
>once|13|TRBJ2-1|TRBV2|TRBD2
TGTGCCACTCTAGCGGGGGTTTTTAATGAGCAGTTCTTC
CATLAGVFNEQFF
>-|18|TRBJ2-4|TRBV19|-
TGTGCCAGTAAGGCGTCCTCATGGGACACTTTAGCCAAAAACATTCAGTACTTC
CASKASSWDTLAKNIQYF
>-|15|TRBJ2-2|TRBV11-2|-
TGTGCCAGCAGCCCCCGGGACACGTTCACCGGGGAGCTGTTTTTT
CASSPRDTFTGELFF
>-|15|TRBJ2-1|TRBV6-6|-
TGTGCCAGCAGTGAGTGGGCCCGCTCCTACAATGAGCAGTTCTTC
CASSEWARSYNEQFF
>few|16|TRBJ2-1|TRBV4-1|TRBD1
TGCGCCAGCAGCCAAACTACAGGGGACTCCTACAATGAGCAGTTCTTC
CASSQTTGDSYNEQFF
>-|14|TRBJ2-1|TRBV7-6|-
TGTGCTGTTCCTTGCGAGGGGAATTTCAATGAGCAGTTCTTC
CAVPCEGNFNEQFF
>-|16|TRBJ1-3|TRBV7-2|TRBD1
TGTGCCAGCAGCTCTTCCCGCAGGGGGCCTGGAAACACCATATATTTT
CASSSSRRGPGNTIYF
>-|15|TRBJ2-3|TRBV6-5|-
TGTGCCAGCAGTTATACTATGCAAAGCACAGATACGCAGTATTTT
CASSYTMQSTDTQYF
>once|16|TRBJ2-2|TRBV19|TRBD2
TGTGCCAGTGGGGATCGAGGGCTAGCGGGCACCGGGGAGCTGTTTTTT
CASGDRGLAGTGELFF
>-|14|TRBJ2-2|TRBV20-1|-
TGCAGTGCTAGGGGGAGGCCGAACACCGGGGAGCTGTTTTTT
CSARGRPNTGELFF
>-|18|TRBJ2-3|TRBV4-3|TRBD2
TGCGCCAGCAGCCCCGCCTCTAGCGGGGGGGCCGAGACAGATACGCAGTATTTT
CASSPASSGGAETDTQYF
>few|13|TRBJ1-1|TRBV7-7|-
TGTGCTAGCAGTCTTAAGAGAGGGACTGAAGCTTTCTTT
CASSLKRGTEAFF
>-|16|TRBJ2-7|TRBV12-3/TRBV12-4|TRBD2
TGTGCCAGCAGCCCGGGACTAGCTGGGGGACTTGGCGAGCAGTACTTC
CASSPGLAGGLGEQYF
>few|16|TRBJ2-7|TRBV7-8|TRBD2
TGTGCCAGCAGCTTAGAAATTAGCGGGATCTCCTACGAGCAGTACTTC
CASSLEISGISYEQYF
>-|15|TRBJ1-2|TRBV5-4|TRBD1
TGTGCCAGCAGCTTTTCAGGGGGCGCGAACTATGGCTACACCTTC
CASSFSGGANYGYTF
>-|14|TRBJ1-1|TRBV14|-
TGTGCCAGCAGCCAAGAGGGTTGGGGGCCTGAAGCTTTCTTT
CASSQEGWGPEAFF
>-|14|TRBJ2-3|TRBV19|TRBD1
TGTGCCAGTGGTGACAGGGAGTATCGAGATACGCAGTATTTT
CASGDREYRDTQYF
>-|12|TRBJ2-3|TRBV12-3/TRBV12-4|-
TGTGCCAGCAGTTTCGAAGACGATACGCAGTATTTT
CASSFEDDTQYF
>-|11|TRBJ2-5|TRBV6-5|TRBD1
TGTGCCAGCATGATACAGGGGGCCCAGTACTTC
CASMIQGAQYF
>few|15|TRBJ1-2|TRBV29-1|-
TGCAGCGTTCTCGGGACGGATCGAGCTAACTATGGCTACACCTTC
CSVLGTDRANYGYTF
>-|13|TRBJ2-3|TRBV6-4|-
TGTGCCAGCAGTGAAGGGGAGATAGATACGCAGTATTTT
CASSEGEIDTQYF
>-|10|TRBJ1-2|TRBV5-1|-
TGCGCCAGCAGCCCGGGACAAGACACCTTC
CASSPGQDTF